This T cell receptor (beta chain) was observed in a study of graft-versus-host responses after intestinal transplantation. TCRdb's copy holds only in-frame clones and misses some; the assay was immunoSEQ multiplex PCR. The sample consists of tens of thousands of clones, approximately 87% of them appearing once. Worth noting for this clone: What it binds is unknown.

Between the trimmed V and J ends, which lost 3 bases and 1 base, there was a span of 9 bases. This CDR3 contains 14 residues. Germline CDR1 is SNHLY and CDR2 is FYNNEI. The rearrangement uses TRBV2 and TRBJ1-1, with D possibly matching TRBD1 (6 bases). The TCR originated in a human donor who was the organ donor for an intestinal transplant. This specimen consisted of unstimulated CD4+ T cells sorted from spleen or lymph node cells, obtained before transplant. The CDR3 DNA reads as TGTGCCAGCAGTGAGTTAGGGGGGAACACTGAAGCTTTCTTT. It encodes CASSELGGNTEAFF.